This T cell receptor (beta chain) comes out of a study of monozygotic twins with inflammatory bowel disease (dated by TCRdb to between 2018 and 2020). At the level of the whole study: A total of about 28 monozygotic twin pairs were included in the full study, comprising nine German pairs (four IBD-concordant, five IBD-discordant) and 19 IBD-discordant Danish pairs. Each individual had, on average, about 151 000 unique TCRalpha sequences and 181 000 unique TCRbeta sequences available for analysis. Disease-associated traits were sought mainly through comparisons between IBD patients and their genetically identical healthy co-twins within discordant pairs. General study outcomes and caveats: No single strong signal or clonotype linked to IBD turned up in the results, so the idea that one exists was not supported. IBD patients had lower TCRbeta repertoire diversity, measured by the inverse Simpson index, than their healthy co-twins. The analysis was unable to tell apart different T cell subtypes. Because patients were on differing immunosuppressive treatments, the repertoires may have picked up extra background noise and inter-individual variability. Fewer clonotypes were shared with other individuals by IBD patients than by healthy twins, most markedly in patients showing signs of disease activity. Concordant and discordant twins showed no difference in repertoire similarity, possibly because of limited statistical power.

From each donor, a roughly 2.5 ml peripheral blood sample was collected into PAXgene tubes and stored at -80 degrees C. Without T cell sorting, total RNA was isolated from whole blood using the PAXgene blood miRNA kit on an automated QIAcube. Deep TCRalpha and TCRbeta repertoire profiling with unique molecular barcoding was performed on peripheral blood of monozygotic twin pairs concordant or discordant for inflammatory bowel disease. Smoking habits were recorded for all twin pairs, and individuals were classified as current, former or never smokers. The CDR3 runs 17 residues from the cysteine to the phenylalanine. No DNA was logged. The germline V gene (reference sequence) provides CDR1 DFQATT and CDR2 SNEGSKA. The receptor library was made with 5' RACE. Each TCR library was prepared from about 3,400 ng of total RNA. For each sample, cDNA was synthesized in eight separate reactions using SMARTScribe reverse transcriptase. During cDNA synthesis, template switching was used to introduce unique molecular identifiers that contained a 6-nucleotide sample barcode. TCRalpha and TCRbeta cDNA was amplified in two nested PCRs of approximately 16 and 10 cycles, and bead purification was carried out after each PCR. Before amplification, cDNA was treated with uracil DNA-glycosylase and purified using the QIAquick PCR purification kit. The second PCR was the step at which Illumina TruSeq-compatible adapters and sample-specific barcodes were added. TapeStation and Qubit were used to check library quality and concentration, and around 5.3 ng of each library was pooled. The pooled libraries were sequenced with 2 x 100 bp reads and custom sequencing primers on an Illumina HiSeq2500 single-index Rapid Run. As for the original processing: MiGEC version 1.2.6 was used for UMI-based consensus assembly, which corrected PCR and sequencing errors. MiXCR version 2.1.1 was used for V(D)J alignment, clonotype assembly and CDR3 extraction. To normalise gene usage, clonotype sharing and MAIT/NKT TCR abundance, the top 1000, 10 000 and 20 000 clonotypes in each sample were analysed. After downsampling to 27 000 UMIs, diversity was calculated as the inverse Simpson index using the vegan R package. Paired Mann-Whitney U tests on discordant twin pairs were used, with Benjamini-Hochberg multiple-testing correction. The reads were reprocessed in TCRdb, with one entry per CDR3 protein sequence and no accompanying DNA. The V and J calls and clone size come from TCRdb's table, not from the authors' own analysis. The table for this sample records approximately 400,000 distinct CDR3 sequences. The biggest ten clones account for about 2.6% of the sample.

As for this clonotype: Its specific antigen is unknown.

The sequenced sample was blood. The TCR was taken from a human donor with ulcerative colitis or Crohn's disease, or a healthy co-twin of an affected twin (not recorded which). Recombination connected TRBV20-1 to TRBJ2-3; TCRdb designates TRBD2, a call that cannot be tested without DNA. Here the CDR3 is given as CSAMEPPKREDTDTQYF.